The 14 T cell receptor beta chains listed next were all sequenced from one sample in a study of cytomegalovirus exposure and HLA in healthy donors (dated 2017 in TCRdb). Library construction relied on the immunoSEQ multiplex PCR assay. TCRdb took over this immuneACCESS table, retaining in-frame rearrangements with V and J assigned. Such tables are incomplete; in checked studies, under half of the missing clones stem from an unresolved V gene, and the remainder is unexplained. Present in this sample are roughly 200,000 clones, around 80% of which were seen just once. The top ten clones comprise roughly 1.2% of the sample. Sequenced sample: PBMCs. The receptors stem from a woman under 40 in good health and CMV-seronegative.

J is TRBJ2-7 and V is TRBV29-1; 7 bases match TRBD1. The V gene end was trimmed by 3 bases and the J gene end by 7 bases; junction bases not matched to a gene: 9. The CDR3 runs to 13 residues. CDR1 is SQVTM and CDR2 is ANQGSEA in the germline V gene. The CDR3 region has the DNA TGCAGCGTTGATGCTCAGGGGGTCGGTGAGCAGTACTTC. Its protein is CSVDAQGVGEQYF.

The CDR3 sequence is CASSERQGVYTEAFF. As DNA, the CDR3 is TGTGCCAGCAGCGAACGACAGGGGGTTTACACTGAAGCTTTCTTT. The rearrangement uses TRBV9 and TRBJ1-1, with TRBD1 identical over 9 bases. This CDR3 comprises 15 residues. CDR1 is SGDLS and CDR2 is YYNGEE in the germline V gene. V gave up 3 bases and J gave up 3 bases; unmatched junction bases: 6.

This rearrangement joins TRBV6-5 to TRBJ2-3, with D unresolved. Germline V gene lookup returns CDR1 MNHEY and CDR2 SVGAGI. This CDR3 region has 11 residues. The germline V and J ends were trimmed by 5 bases and 6 bases, with 6 bases remaining between them. DNA of the CDR3: TGTGCCAGCAGTCATGTGGATACGCAGTATTTT. Translation: CASSHVDTQYF.

This rearrangement joins TRBV11-2 to TRBJ2-1; 8 bases match TRBD1. Unmatched junction bases numbered 0, after V lost 1 base and J lost 1 base. There are 15 residues in the CDR3. CDR1 and CDR2 (germline): SGHAT, FQNNGV. CDR3 coding DNA: TGTGCCAGCAGCTTAGGACAGGGGTCCTACAATGAGCAGTTCTTC. Encoded protein: CASSLGQGSYNEQFF.

The chain links TRBV18 to TRBJ1-1; 9 bases match TRBD1. Trimming took 0 bases from V and 0 from J; bases not matched to a gene: 5. The germline V gene has CDR1 KGHSH and CDR2 LQKENI. The CDR3 sequence is 17 residues long. DNA for the CDR3: TGTGCCAGCTCACCACCGGACAGGGGCTTCATGAACACTGAAGCTTTCTTT. The encoded protein is CASSPPDRGFMNTEAFF.

The table lists this clone with a count of one. This chain uses TRBV11-2 with TRBJ1-1; 7 positions agree with TRBD1. The length of the CDR3 is 13 residues. Germline CDR1 and CDR2: SGHAT and FQNNGV. V gave up 5 bases and J gave up 4 bases; unmatched junction bases: 4. CDR3 sequence: CASSRQGLTEAFF. CDR3 bases: TGTGCCAGCAGCAGACAGGGTCTCACTGAAGCTTTCTTT.

The chain joins TRBV7-9 to TRBJ1-6, with TRBD1 matching over 7 bases. The CDR3 totals 18 residues. CDR1 and CDR2 from the germline V gene are SEHNR and FQNEAQ (reference sequence). The V and J ends lost 4 bases and 6 bases, in that order; junction bases with no gene match: 15. The CDR3 is CASSYHRDSQYPNSPLHF. The CDR3 bases are TGTGCCAGCAGCTACCACCGGGACAGCCAATACCCTAATTCACCCCTCCACTTT.

The V gene is TRBV28, the J gene TRBJ1-4; 7 bases are a match to TRBD1. The CDR3 loop spans 14 amino acids. Trimming removed 6 bases from V and 7 bases from J; junction bases left unmatched: 8. Germline-derived CDR1 and CDR2 are MDHEN and SYDVKM. The CDR3 bases are TGTGCCAGCAGCTTGACAGGGTATGGTGAAAAACTGTTTTTT. This translates into CASSLTGYGEKLFF. Drawing the rest from reference TRBV28 and TRBJ1-4, the complete variable domain is DVKVTQSSRYLVKRTGEKVFLECVQDMDHENMFWYRQDPGLGLRLIYFSYDVKMKEKGDIPEGYSVSREKKERFSLILESASTNQTSMYLCASSLTGYGEKLFFGSGTQLSVL.

As regards this clone: The CDR3 does not end in the conserved phenylalanine or tryptophan, so this is likely a read error. Because the CDR3's place on the DNA is in doubt, the DNA is left out and the CDR3 is given as listed by TCRdb. V gene TRBV28 combines with J gene TRBJ1-1; the DNA was not used to check the table's D call, TRBD1. The CDR3 is 11 residues long, counting both termini. CDR1 is MDHEN, CDR2 SYDVKM, per germline. The CDR3 loop is CASSSRGTGFY.

The chain carries TRBV5-1 and TRBJ1-2; no definite D call. This CDR3 region has 14 residues. Looked up from germline, CDR1 is SGHRS and CDR2 is YFSETQ. The ends were cut back, 6 bases at V and 10 bases at J, with 22 bases in the middle. The CDR3 here is CASNYLAGSNYYTF. The DNA for the CDR3 is TGCGCCAGCAATTATCTGGCGGGGTCCAATTACTACACCTTC.

CDR3 in amino acids: CASSPHPRQWVFF. The CDR3 DNA reads TGTGCCAGCAGCCCGCACCCTCGACAATGGGTGTTCTTC. The V call is TRBV11-2, the J call TRBJ2-1; D remains unclear. Trimming left V 5 bases short and J 15 bases short, with 20 bases between. Looked up from germline, CDR1 is SGHAT and CDR2 is FQNNGV. The CDR3 extends over 13 amino acids.

CDR3 nucleotide sequence: TGTGCCAGCAGCCAAGCGGGAGGGCCCACAGATACGCAGTATTTT. Amino acid sequence: CASSQAGGPTDTQYF. The rearrangement uses TRBV4-2 and TRBJ2-3; 8 bases fit TRBD2. There are 15 residues in the CDR3. V shed 1 base, J shed 2 bases, and the junction held 2 bases outside the gene matches. Germline V gene sequence: CDR1 LGHNA, CDR2 YNFKEQ.

The chain carries TRBV1 and TRBJ2-1; the D call of TRBD1 is as the table states it, not checked on the DNA. TRBV1 is reported as a pseudogene. There are 14 residues in the CDR3. The chain's CDR3 is CTSSQVPGVNEQFF. The CDR3 DNA follows: TGCACCAGCAGCCAAGTCCCAGGGGTCAATGAGCAGTTCTTC.

The chain uses TRBV5-1 and TRBJ1-1, with unresolved D. Germline V lookup: CDR1 SGHRS, CDR2 YFSETQ. The CDR3 is made up of 11 amino acids. The V end lost 5 bases, the J end lost 8 bases, and 10 bases lay between the germline ends. CDR3 residues: CASSYRYEAFF. The CDR3 region has the DNA TGCGCCAGCAGTTATAGATACGAAGCTTTCTTT.